Below are 2 T cell receptor beta chains sequenced from a single sample in a study of T-cell memory formation after mild COVID-19. TCRdb itself ran the 5' RACE reads through MiXCR, one entry per CDR3 protein. Altogether just under 350,000 distinct CDR3 sequences are present, 13% being singletons, with the ten largest covering around 21%. The sequencing sample was made of PBMCs or a T cell subset sorted from them (not recorded which). All receptors derive from a man between 18 and 35 years old who had mild COVID-19 (a few samples of this study predate the infection). Cell type and time point are not known.

This clonotype was found a few times. The gene calls are TRBV20-1 and TRBJ1-2; no reliable D call. The CDR3 sequence is 12 residues long. CDR1 is DFQATT, CDR2 SNEGSKA, per germline (reference sequence). V lost 3 bases and J 5 bases, leaving 10 bases between the germline ends. CDR3 DNA: TGCAGTGCTAGTAGACGGCATTATGGCTACACCTTC. Translating gives CSASRRHYGYTF.

This clonotype turned up a few times. The V and J genes are TRBV4-2 and TRBJ2-5; 10 positions agree with TRBD1. This CDR3 has 17 amino acids. The ends lost 3 bases at V and 0 bases at J; junction bases unmatched: 7. Germline CDR1 LGHNA, CDR2 YNFKEQ. This CDR3 reads CASSHRDRGEYQETQYF. The CDR3 DNA reads TGTGCCAGCAGCCACCGGGACAGGGGCGAGTACCAAGAGACCCAGTACTTC.